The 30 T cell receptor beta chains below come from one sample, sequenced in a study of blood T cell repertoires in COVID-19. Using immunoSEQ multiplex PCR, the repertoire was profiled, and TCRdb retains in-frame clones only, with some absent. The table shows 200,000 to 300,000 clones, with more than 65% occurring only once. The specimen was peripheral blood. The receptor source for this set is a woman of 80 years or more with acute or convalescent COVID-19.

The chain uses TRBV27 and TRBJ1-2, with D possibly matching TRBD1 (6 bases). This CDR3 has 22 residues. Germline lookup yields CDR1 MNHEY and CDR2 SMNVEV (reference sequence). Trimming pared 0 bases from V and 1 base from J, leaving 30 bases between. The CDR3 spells CASSLSKGTLTAPELLNYGYTF. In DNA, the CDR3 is TGTGCCAGCAGTTTATCGAAGGGGACACTGACCGCCCCGGAACTTCTTAACTATGGCTACACCTTC.

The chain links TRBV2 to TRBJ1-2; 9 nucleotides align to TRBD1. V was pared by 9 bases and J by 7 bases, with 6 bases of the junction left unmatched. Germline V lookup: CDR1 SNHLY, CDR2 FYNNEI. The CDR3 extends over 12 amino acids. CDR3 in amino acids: CASATGGFGYTF. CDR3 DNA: TGTGCCAGTGCTACAGGGGGCTTTGGCTACACCTTC.

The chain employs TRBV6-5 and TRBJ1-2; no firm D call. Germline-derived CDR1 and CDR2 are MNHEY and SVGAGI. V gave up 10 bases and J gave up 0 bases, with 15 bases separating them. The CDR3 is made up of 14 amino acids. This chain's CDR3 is CATIKRPSNYGYTF. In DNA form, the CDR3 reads TGTGCCACCATTAAGCGCCCTTCTAACTATGGCTACACCTTC.

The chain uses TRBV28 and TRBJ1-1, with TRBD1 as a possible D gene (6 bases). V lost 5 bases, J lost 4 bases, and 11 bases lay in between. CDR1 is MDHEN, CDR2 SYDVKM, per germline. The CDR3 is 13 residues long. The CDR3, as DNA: TGTGCCAGCAGTCCACCCAGGGGCACTGAAGCTTTCTTT. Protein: CASSPPRGTEAFF.

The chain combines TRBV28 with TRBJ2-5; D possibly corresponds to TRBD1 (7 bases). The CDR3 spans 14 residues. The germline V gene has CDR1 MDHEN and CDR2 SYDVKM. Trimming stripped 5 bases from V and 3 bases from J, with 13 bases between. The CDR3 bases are TGTGCCAGCAGTAGGAGGGGGCCTGAAGAGACCCAGTACTTC. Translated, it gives CASSRRGPEETQYF. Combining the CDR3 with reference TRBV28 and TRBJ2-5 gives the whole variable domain DVKVTQSSRYLVKRTGEKVFLECVQDMDHENMFWYRQDPGLGLRLIYFSYDVKMKEKGDIPEGYSVSREKKERFSLILESASTNQTSMYLCASSRRGPEETQYFGPGTRLLVL.

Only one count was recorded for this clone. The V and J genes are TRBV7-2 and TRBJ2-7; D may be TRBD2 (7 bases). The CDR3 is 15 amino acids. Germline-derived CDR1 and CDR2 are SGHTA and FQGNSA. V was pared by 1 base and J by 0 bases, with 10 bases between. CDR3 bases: TGTGCCAGCAGCTTAGGGGGAGGGGGCTCCTACGAGCAGTACTTC. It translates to CASSLGGGGSYEQYF.

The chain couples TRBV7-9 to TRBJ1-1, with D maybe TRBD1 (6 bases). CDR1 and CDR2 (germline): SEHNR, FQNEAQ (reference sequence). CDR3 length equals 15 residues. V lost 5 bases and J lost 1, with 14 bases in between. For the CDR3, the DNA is TGTGCCAGCAGCGCCCGGGACATTACGAACACTGAAGCTTTCTTT. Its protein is CASSARDITNTEAFF.

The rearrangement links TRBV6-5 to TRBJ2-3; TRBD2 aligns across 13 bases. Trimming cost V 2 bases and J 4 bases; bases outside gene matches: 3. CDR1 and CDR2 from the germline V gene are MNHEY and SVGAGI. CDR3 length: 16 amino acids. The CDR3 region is CASSYRTSGGADTQYF. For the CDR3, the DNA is TGTGCCAGCAGTTACCGGACTAGCGGGGGTGCAGATACGCAGTATTTT.

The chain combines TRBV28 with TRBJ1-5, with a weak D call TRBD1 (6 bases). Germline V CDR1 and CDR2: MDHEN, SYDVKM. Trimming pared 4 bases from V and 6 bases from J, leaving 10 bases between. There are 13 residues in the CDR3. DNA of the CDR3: TGTGCCAGCAGTTCCAGGGGTGGTCAGCCCCAGCATTTT. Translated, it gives CASSSRGGQPQHF.

CDR3 sequence reads: CASSEAGHQPQHF. Written as DNA, the CDR3 is TGTGCCAGCAGTGAGGCAGGGCATCAGCCCCAGCATTTT. J is TRBJ1-5 and V is TRBV2; possibly TRBD1 for D (5 bases). The CDR3 has 13 residues. Germline CDR1 and CDR2: SNHLY and FYNNEI. The V gene lost 3 bases and the J gene lost 5 bases, with 8 bases spanning the gap.

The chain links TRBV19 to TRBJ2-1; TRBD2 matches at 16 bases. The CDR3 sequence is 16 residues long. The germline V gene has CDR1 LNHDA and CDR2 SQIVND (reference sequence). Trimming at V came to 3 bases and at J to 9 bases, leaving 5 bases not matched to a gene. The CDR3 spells CASSIGTSGGAGEQFF. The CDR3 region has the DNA TGTGCCAGTAGTATTGGGACTAGCGGGGGGGCTGGTGAGCAGTTCTTC.

CDR3 DNA: TGTGCCAGTAGCACTTCAGGGGGCGCGAGTGGAGCTTTCTTT. This gives the protein CASSTSGGASGAFF. V is TRBV19 and J is TRBJ1-1; 8 bases are shared with TRBD1. V trimming: 6 bases; J trimming: 10 bases; junction bases outside the gene matches: 13. The CDR3 sequence is 14 residues long. The germline CDR1 and CDR2 sequences are LNHDA and SQIVND (reference sequence).

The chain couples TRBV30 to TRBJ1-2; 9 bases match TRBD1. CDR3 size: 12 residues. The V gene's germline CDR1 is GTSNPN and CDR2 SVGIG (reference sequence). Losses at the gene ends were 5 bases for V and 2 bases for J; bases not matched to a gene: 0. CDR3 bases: TGTGCCTGGGGGACAGGGAACTATGGCTACACCTTC. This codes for CAWGTGNYGYTF.

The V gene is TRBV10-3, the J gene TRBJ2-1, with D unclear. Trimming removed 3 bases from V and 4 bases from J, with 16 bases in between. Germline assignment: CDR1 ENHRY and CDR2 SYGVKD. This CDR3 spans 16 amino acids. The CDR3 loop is CAISDPVNPIYNEQFF. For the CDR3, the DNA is TGTGCCATCAGTGACCCCGTGAACCCTATATACAATGAGCAGTTCTTC.

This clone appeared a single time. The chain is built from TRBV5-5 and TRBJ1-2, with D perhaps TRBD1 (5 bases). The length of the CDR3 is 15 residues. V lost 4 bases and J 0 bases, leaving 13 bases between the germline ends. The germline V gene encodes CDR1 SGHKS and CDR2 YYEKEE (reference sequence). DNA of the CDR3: TGTGCCAGCAGCCTGATGGCAGGGACTAACTATGGCTACACCTTC. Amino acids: CASSLMAGTNYGYTF. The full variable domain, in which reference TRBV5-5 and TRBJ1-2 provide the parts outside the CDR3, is DAGVTQSPTHLIKTRGQQVTLRCSPISGHKSVSWYQQVLGQGPQFIFQYYEKEERGRGNFPDRFSARQFPNYSSELNVNALLLGDSALYLCASSLMAGTNYGYTFGSGTRLTVV.

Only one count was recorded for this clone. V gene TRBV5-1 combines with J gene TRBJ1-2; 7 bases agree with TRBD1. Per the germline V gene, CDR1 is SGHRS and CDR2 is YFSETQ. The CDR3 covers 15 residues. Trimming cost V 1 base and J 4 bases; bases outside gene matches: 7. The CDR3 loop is CASSLPQGQVYGYTF. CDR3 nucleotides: TGCGCCAGCAGCTTGCCACAGGGGCAAGTCTATGGCTACACCTTC. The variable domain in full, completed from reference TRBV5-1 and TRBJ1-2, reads KAGVTQTPRYLIKTRGQQVTLSCSPISGHRSVSWYQQTPGQGLQFLFEYFSETQRNKGNFPGRFSGRQFSNSRSEMNVSTLELGDSALYLCASSLPQGQVYGYTFGSGTRLTVV.

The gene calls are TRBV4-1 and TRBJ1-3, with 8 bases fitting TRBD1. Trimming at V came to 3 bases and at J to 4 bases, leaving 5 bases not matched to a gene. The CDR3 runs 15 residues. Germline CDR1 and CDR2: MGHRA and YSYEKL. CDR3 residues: CASSQQGAKGNTIYF. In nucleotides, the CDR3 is TGCGCCAGCAGCCAGCAGGGGGCAAAGGGAAACACCATATATTTT.

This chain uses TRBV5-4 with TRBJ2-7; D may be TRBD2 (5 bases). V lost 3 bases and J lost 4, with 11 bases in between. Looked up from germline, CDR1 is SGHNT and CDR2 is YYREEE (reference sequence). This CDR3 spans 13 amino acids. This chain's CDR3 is CASSYGGLYEQYF. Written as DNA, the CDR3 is TGTGCCAGCAGCTACGGCGGACTGTACGAGCAGTACTTC. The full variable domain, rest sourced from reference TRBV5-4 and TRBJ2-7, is ETGVTQSPTHLIKTRGQQVTLRCSSQSGHNTVSWYQQALGQGPQFIFQYYREEENGRGNFPPRFSGLQFPNYSSELNVNALELDDSALYLCASSYGGLYEQYFGPGTRLTVT.

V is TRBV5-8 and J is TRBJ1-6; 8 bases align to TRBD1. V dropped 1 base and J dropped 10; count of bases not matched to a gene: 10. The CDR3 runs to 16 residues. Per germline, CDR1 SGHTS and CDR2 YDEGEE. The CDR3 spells CASSLPKDRAFSPLHF. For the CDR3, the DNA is TGTGCCAGCAGCTTGCCCAAGGACAGGGCGTTCTCACCCCTCCACTTT.

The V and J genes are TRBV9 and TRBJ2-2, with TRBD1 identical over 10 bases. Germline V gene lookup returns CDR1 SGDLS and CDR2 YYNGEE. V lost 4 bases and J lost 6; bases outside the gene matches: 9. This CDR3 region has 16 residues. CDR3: CASSPRGTGVSGELFF. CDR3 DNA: TGTGCCAGCAGCCCCCGGGGGACAGGGGTTTCCGGGGAGCTGTTTTTT.

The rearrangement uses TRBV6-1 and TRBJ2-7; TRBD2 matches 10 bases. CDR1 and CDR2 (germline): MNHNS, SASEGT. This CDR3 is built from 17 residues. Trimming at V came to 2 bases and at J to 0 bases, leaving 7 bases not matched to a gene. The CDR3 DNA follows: TGTGCCAGCAGTGAATGGGTAGCGGGAGGCCTCTCCTACGAGCAGTACTTC. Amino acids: CASSEWVAGGLSYEQYF.

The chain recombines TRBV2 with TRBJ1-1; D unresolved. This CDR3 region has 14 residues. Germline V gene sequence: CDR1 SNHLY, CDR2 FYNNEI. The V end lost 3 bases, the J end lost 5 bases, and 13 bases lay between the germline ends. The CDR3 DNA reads TGTGCCAGCAGTGAGAGAGGGCCGAGGACTGAAGCTTTCTTT. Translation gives CASSERGPRTEAFF. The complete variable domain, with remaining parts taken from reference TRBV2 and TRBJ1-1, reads EPEVTQTPSHQVTQMGQEVILRCVPISNHLYFYWYRQILGQKVEFLVSFYNNEISEKSEIFDDQFSVERPDGSNFTLKIRSTKLEDSAMYFCASSERGPRTEAFFGQGTRLTVV.

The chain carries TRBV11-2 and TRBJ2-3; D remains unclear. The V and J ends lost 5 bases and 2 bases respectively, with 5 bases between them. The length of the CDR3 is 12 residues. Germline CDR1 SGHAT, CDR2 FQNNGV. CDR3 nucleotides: TGTGCCAGCAGCCCCCACACAGATACGCAGTATTTT. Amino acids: CASSPHTDTQYF.

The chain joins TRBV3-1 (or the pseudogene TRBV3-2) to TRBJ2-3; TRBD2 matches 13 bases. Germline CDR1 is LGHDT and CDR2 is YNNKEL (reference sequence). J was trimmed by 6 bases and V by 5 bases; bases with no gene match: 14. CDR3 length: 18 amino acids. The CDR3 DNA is TGTGCCAGCAGCTTACGGACTAGCGGGGGAGCCGTGGGGGATACGCAGTATTTT. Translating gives CASSLRTSGGAVGDTQYF.

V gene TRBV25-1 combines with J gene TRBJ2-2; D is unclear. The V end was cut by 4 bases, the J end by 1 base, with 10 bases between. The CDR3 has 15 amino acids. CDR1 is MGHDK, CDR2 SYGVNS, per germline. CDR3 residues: CASSGQTGNTGELFF. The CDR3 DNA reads TGTGCCAGCAGTGGCCAGACGGGGAACACCGGGGAGCTGTTTTTT.

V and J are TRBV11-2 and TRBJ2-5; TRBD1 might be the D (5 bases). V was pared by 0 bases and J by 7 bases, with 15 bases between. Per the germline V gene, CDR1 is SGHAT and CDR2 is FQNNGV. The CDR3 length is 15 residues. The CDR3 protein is CASSLEGAGKGTQYF. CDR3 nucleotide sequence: TGTGCCAGCAGCTTAGAAGGCGCAGGGAAAGGGACCCAGTACTTC.

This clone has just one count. The CDR3 DNA reads as TGTGCCAGTAGTATCGAATGGGGGCGTTCTCAGCCCCAGCATTTT. The encoded protein is CASSIEWGRSQPQHF. This rearrangement joins TRBV19 to TRBJ1-5; maybe TRBD1 (6 bases). The ends were cut back, 3 bases at V and 6 bases at J, with 15 bases in the middle. The CDR3 extends over 15 amino acids. CDR1 and CDR2 from the germline V gene are LNHDA and SQIVND (reference sequence).

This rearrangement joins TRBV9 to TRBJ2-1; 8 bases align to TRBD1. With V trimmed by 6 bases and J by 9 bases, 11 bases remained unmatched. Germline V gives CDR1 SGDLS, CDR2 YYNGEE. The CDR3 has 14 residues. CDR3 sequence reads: CASKMTGATGEQFF. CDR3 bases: TGTGCCAGCAAAATGACAGGGGCAACGGGTGAGCAGTTCTTC.

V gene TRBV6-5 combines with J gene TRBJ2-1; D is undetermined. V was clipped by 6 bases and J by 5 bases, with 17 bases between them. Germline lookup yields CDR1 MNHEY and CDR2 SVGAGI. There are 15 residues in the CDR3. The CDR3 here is CASSRNSLLNNEQFF. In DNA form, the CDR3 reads TGTGCCAGCAGCCGAAACAGCTTGCTGAACAATGAGCAGTTCTTC.

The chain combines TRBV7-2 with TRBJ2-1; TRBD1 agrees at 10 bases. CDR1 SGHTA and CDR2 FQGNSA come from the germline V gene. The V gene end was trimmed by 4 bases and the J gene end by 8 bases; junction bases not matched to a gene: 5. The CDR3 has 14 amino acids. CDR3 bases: TGTGCCAGCAGCTCCGGACAGGGGGGGCATGAGCAGTTCTTC. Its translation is CASSSGQGGHEQFF.